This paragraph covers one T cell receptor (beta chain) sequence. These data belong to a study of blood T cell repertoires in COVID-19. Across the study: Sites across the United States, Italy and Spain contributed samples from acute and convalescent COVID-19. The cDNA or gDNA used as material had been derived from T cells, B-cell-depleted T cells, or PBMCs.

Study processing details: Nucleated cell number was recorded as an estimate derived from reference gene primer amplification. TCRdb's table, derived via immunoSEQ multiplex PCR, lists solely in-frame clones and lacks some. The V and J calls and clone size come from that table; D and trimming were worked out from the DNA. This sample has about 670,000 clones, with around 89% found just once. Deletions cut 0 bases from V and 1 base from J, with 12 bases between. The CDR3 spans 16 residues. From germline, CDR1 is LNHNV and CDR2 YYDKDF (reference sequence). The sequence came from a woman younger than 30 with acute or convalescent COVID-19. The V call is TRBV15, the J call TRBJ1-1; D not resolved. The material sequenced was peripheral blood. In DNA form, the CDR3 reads TGTGCCACCAGCAGAGATTGGCAGGCCGGGAACACTGAAGCTTTCTTT. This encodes CATSRDWQAGNTEAFF.